The next 24 T cell receptor beta chains were all read from a single sample in a study of blood T cell repertoires in COVID-19. Only in-frame clones appear in the TCRdb table, and some are missing; sequencing was by immunoSEQ multiplex PCR. In the table there are some 78,000 clones, over 75% of which are singletons. What was sequenced was peripheral blood. The source of these receptors is a man between 70 and 80 years old with active or convalescent COVID-19.

This chain links TRBV5-1 with TRBJ2-7, with 8 bases matching TRBD1. V was pared by 7 bases and J by 3 bases, with 9 bases of the junction left unmatched. Germline V CDR1 and CDR2: SGHRS, YFSETQ. The CDR3 has 14 amino acids. This chain's CDR3 is CASSLLDRVYEQYF. DNA of the CDR3: TGCGCCAGCTCCTTACTGGACAGGGTCTACGAGCAGTACTTC.

The chain has TRBV12-2 and TRBJ1-5. TRBV12-2 has pseudogene status. The CDR3 totals 16 residues. The CDR3 reads CASRSRARERDQPQHF. In nucleotides, the CDR3 is TGTGCAAGTCGCTCCCGAGCTAGGGAGAGGGATCAGCCCCAGCATTTT.

The chain joins TRBV6-1 to TRBJ1-6; 7 bases map to TRBD1. CDR1 is MNHNS, CDR2 SASEGT, per germline. Trimming took 1 base from V and 9 from J; bases not matched to a gene: 15. The CDR3 runs to 18 residues. For the CDR3, the DNA is TGTGCCAGCAGTGAAGGCGCAGGGGGGACCGCCTTAGGTTCACCCCTCCACTTT. Protein product: CASSEGAGGTALGSPLHF.

The sample holds many counts of this clone. CDR3 loop: CASRAGTGGREFF. CDR3 coding DNA: TGTGCCAGCAGGGCCGGGACAGGGGGACGCGAGTTCTTC. The V and J genes are TRBV6-5 and TRBJ2-1, with 11 positions matching TRBD1. Germline CDR1 and CDR2: MNHEY and SVGAGI. The CDR3 covers 13 residues. V lost 6 bases to trimming and J lost 14 bases; unmatched junction nucleotides: 9.

The chain links TRBV9 to TRBJ1-1; 11 positions agree with TRBD1. Germline trimming cut 4 bases from V and 6 bases from J; bases unmatched to any gene: 8. The V gene's germline CDR1 is SGDLS and CDR2 YYNGEE. The CDR3 sequence is 15 residues long. CDR3 in amino acids: CASSPLDRGRAEAFF. For the CDR3, the DNA is TGTGCCAGCAGCCCTTTGGACAGGGGGCGCGCTGAAGCTTTCTTT.

The chain has TRBV7-2 and TRBJ1-2; 10 nucleotides agree with TRBD1. After removal of 4 bases from V and 7 bases from J, the junction contained 3 bases not matched to a gene. The CDR3 is 13 residues long. In germline, CDR1 is SGHTA, CDR2 FQGNSA. The CDR3 is CASSYGTGVGYTF. For the CDR3, the DNA is TGTGCCAGCAGCTATGGGACAGGGGTTGGCTACACCTTC.

J is TRBJ1-6 and V is TRBV7-2; 10 bases are shared with TRBD1. CDR1 SGHTA and CDR2 FQGNSA come from the germline V gene. Trimming at V came to 5 bases and at J to 10 bases, leaving 8 bases not matched to a gene. CDR3 length equals 15 residues. CDR3 protein: CASSSGQGDYSPLHF. CDR3 bases: TGTGCCAGCAGCAGTGGACAGGGGGACTACTCACCCCTCCACTTT.

The chain links TRBV2 to TRBJ1-5; unclear D gene. Germline V gene data show CDR1 as SNHLY and CDR2 as FYNNEI. V lost 3 bases, J lost 7 bases, and 7 bases lay in between. The CDR3 runs to 12 residues. The CDR3 spells CASSDEGQPQHF. The CDR3 DNA sequence: TGTGCCAGCAGTGACGAGGGACAGCCCCAGCATTTT. Full variable domain (missing parts from reference TRBV2 and TRBJ1-5): EPEVTQTPSHQVTQMGQEVILRCVPISNHLYFYWYRQILGQKVEFLVSFYNNEISEKSEIFDDQFSVERPDGSNFTLKIRSTKLEDSAMYFCASSDEGQPQHFGDGTRLSIL.

The rearrangement links TRBV5-1 to TRBJ1-2; D gene unclear. The CDR3 contains 13 residues. Germline assignment: CDR1 SGHRS and CDR2 YFSETQ. The V end lost 4 bases, the J end lost 4 bases, and 11 bases lay between the germline ends. For the CDR3, the DNA is TGCGCCAGCAGCCCGGAGGCAGTCTATGGCTACACCTTC. This translates into CASSPEAVYGYTF.

V and J are TRBV15 and TRBJ1-5, with D unclear. The CDR3 spans 15 residues. Trimming took off 1 base at V and 6 bases at J, with 13 bases between the two ends. Per germline, CDR1 LNHNV and CDR2 YYDKDF (reference sequence). CDR3 region: CATSRANGEGQPQHF. Here the CDR3 DNA reads TGTGCCACCAGCAGAGCCAACGGGGAGGGTCAGCCCCAGCATTTT.

The chain carries TRBV13 and TRBJ1-2; D ambiguous. Trimming took 5 bases from V and 4 from J, leaving 20 bases between them. This CDR3 is built from 16 residues. CDR1 PRHDT and CDR2 FYEKMQ come from the germline V gene (reference sequence). CDR3 DNA sequence: TGTGCCAGCAGCCCGGCTGGTGGCAGCGATCGCTATGGCTACACCTTC. Translated, it gives CASSPAGGSDRYGYTF.

This sequence joins TRBV5-1 and TRBJ2-5; 12 nucleotides agree with TRBD1. The germline V gene has CDR1 SGHRS and CDR2 YFSETQ. CDR3 length: 15 residues. V lost 4 bases and J lost 5; bases outside the gene matches: 6. CDR3 residues: CASSKGTGGGETQYF. For the CDR3, the DNA is TGCGCCAGCAGCAAAGGGACAGGGGGCGGGGAGACCCAGTACTTC.

V usage is TRBV12-3 or TRBV12-4 and J usage is TRBJ2-7; 7 positions agree with TRBD2. The length of the CDR3 is 12 residues. V was clipped by 4 bases and J by 5 bases; unmatched bases: 2. The chain's CDR3 is CASSWAGDEQYF. CDR3 coding DNA: TGTGCCAGCAGTTGGGCGGGGGACGAGCAGTACTTC.

The chain employs TRBV5-1 and TRBJ2-1; perhaps TRBD2 as D (7 bases). Germline V gene data show CDR1 as SGHRS and CDR2 as YFSETQ. Trimming removed 4 bases at V and 0 bases at J, with 17 bases between. The CDR3 loop spans 17 amino acids. CDR3 DNA sequence: TGCGCCAGCAGCCTTGTGGGCGGGGGCCTCTCCTACAATGAGCAGTTCTTC. This sequence encodes CASSLVGGGLSYNEQFF. Combining the CDR3 with reference TRBV5-1 and TRBJ2-1 gives the whole variable domain KAGVTQTPRYLIKTRGQQVTLSCSPISGHRSVSWYQQTPGQGLQFLFEYFSETQRNKGNFPGRFSGRQFSNSRSEMNVSTLELGDSALYLCASSLVGGGLSYNEQFFGPGTRLTVL.

The V call is TRBV24-1, the J call TRBJ1-5, with D maybe TRBD1 (6 bases). Germline CDR1 is KGHDR and CDR2 is SFDVKD. Deletions cut 5 bases from V and 3 bases from J, with 7 bases between. The CDR3 runs 13 residues. CDR3 amino acids: CATSGTVNQPQHF. The CDR3 coding sequence is TGTGCCACCAGTGGGACAGTCAATCAGCCCCAGCATTTT.

This chain connects TRBV5-1 to TRBJ1-5, with D hard to call. CDR1 SGHRS and CDR2 YFSETQ come from the germline V gene. This CDR3 region has 13 residues. Trimming stripped 5 bases from V and 4 bases from J, with 10 bases between. Here the CDR3 DNA reads TGCGCCAGCAGTCAAGAGGTAAATCAGCCCCAGCATTTT. Protein: CASSQEVNQPQHF. The full variable domain, in which reference TRBV5-1 and TRBJ1-5 provide the parts outside the CDR3, is KAGVTQTPRYLIKTRGQQVTLSCSPISGHRSVSWYQQTPGQGLQFLFEYFSETQRNKGNFPGRFSGRQFSNSRSEMNVSTLELGDSALYLCASSQEVNQPQHFGDGTRLSIL.

V is TRBV7-2 and J is TRBJ2-7; D is undetermined. The germline V gene encodes CDR1 SGHTA and CDR2 FQGNSA. Trimming shortened V by 1 base and J by 2 bases, and 9 bases separated the two germline ends. The CDR3 runs 14 residues. Written as DNA, the CDR3 is TGTGCCAGCAGCTTAGGTTGGCATCCCTACGAGCAGTACTTC. Amino acid sequence: CASSLGWHPYEQYF.

The chain recombines TRBV5-1 with TRBJ2-1; 8 nucleotides line up with TRBD2. The V gene end was trimmed by 5 bases and the J gene end by 10 bases; junction bases not matched to a gene: 14. The CDR3 is 15 amino acids. From germline, CDR1 is SGHRS and CDR2 YFSETQ. Here the CDR3 reads CASRKDPAGGQEQFF. CDR3 nucleotides: TGCGCCAGCAGAAAGGATCCCGCGGGGGGTCAGGAGCAGTTCTTC.

V gene TRBV3-1 (or the pseudogene TRBV3-2) combines with J gene TRBJ1-2; the D is unclear. CDR1 is LGHDT and CDR2 is YNNKEL in the germline V gene (reference sequence). Trimming cost V 0 bases and J 1 base, with 3 bases left between them. The CDR3 spans 13 residues. The CDR3 nucleotides are TGTGCCAGCAGCCAAGACCATAACTATGGCTACACCTTC. This sequence encodes CASSQDHNYGYTF.

The chain uses TRBV15 and TRBJ2-3; 7 bases are a match to TRBD1. CDR1 and CDR2 from the germline V gene are LNHNV and YYDKDF (reference sequence). The CDR3 has 14 residues. J lost 4 bases, V lost 0 bases, and 1 base had no gene match. For the CDR3, the DNA is TGTGCCACCAGCAGAGATACAGGGGCAGATACGCAGTATTTT. Protein sequence: CATSRDTGADTQYF.

V and J are TRBV6-2 or TRBV6-3 and TRBJ1-2, with TRBD1 matching 9 bases. The CDR3 has 14 residues. Trimming cost V 1 base and J 8 bases; bases outside gene matches: 5. Germline-derived CDR1 and CDR2 are MNHEY and SVGEGT. The CDR3 region has the DNA TGTGCCAGCAGTTACTGGACAGGGGCACGGGGCTACACCTTC. Translating gives CASSYWTGARGYTF.

V gene TRBV11-2 combines with J gene TRBJ1-6, with no clear D. Germline loops: CDR1 SGHAT, CDR2 FQNNGV. CDR3 length: 15 residues. Trimming removed 6 bases from V and 9 bases from J, with 18 bases in between. Here the CDR3 reads CASRKPGSRGSPLHF. CDR3 nucleotides: TGTGCCAGCAGAAAACCCGGGTCCAGAGGTTCACCCCTCCACTTT.

The CDR3 region has the DNA TGTGCCTGGAGGCGGGGGGCTGACTATGGCTACACCTTC. Translation: CAWRRGADYGYTF. The gene calls are TRBV30 and TRBJ1-2; D perhaps matches TRBD1 (6 bases). Trimming removed 3 bases at V and 3 bases at J, with 11 bases between. Germline values: CDR1 GTSNPN, CDR2 SVGIG (reference sequence). The CDR3 length is 13 residues.

The sample holds a few counts of this clone. The V and J genes are TRBV4-1 and TRBJ2-1; 14 nucleotides agree with TRBD2. Germline trimming cut 1 base from V and 6 bases from J; bases unmatched to any gene: 11. The CDR3 length is 19 residues. Germline V gene data show CDR1 as MGHRA and CDR2 as YSYEKL. DNA for the CDR3: TGCGCCAGCAGCCAAGTAGGACTAGCGGGGGGCCAGAAGGGCAATGAGCAGTTCTTC. Its protein product is CASSQVGLAGGQKGNEQFF.